This is a list of T cell receptor beta chains from one sample in a study of CD8+ T cells in alopecia areata. Clones were read by immunoSEQ multiplex PCR, and TCRdb kept only the in-frame ones, dropping some. The data show more than 90,000 clones, about 64% seen once. The sample in question was CD8+ T cells sorted from blood, obtained at week 4, from a patient treated with tofacitinib. The receptors stem from a human donor with alopecia areata. CDR3s include the opening cysteine and the closing phenylalanine or tryptophan. The D gene is left open where the match is weak. Clone size is not always given. Where it is, it says once, few, many or a class for expanded clones.

clone size: NA; D gene: NA; J gene: TRBJ2-1; V gene: TRBV5-1; CDR3 DNA: TGCGCCAGCAGCTTGGAGGGCAATGAGCAGTTCTTC; CDR3 protein: CASSLEGNEQFF
clone size: few; D gene: NA; J gene: TRBJ1-2; V gene: TRBV30; CDR3 DNA: TGTGCCTGGAGGGCAAGGGACACCAACTATGGCTACACCTTC; CDR3 protein: CAWRARDTNYGYTF
clone size: NA; D gene: NA; J gene: TRBJ2-3; V gene: TRBV30; CDR3 DNA: TGTGCCTGGAGCCTACAGGGTCCAGGGCAGTATTTT; CDR3 protein: CAWSLQGPGQYF
clone size: few; D gene: NA; J gene: TRBJ2-3; V gene: TRBV19; CDR3 DNA: TGTGCCAGTACAGCTAAGAGCGGAGATGATACGCAGTATTTT; CDR3 protein: CASTAKSGDDTQYF
clone size: NA; D gene: NA; J gene: TRBJ2-7; V gene: TRBV7-2; CDR3 DNA: TGTGCCAGCAGTCGACTACCTCTCCACGAGCAGTACTTC; CDR3 protein: CASSRLPLHEQYF
clone size: once; D gene: NA; J gene: TRBJ1-1; V gene: TRBV30; CDR3 DNA: TGTGCCTGGAGTGACCAGACAGGACCTGAAGCTTTCTTT; CDR3 protein: CAWSDQTGPEAFF
clone size: NA; D gene: NA; J gene: TRBJ2-3; V gene: TRBV5-6; CDR3 DNA: TGTGCCAGCAGCTTGTCGGCAGCCACAGATACGCAGTATTTT; CDR3 protein: CASSLSAATDTQYF
clone size: once; D gene: TRBD1; J gene: TRBJ2-1; V gene: TRBV5-1; CDR3 DNA: TGCGCCAGCAGCTGGGACAGGGACTCCTACAATGAGCAGTTCTTC; CDR3 protein: CASSWDRDSYNEQFF
clone size: many; D gene: TRBD2; J gene: TRBJ2-1; V gene: TRBV14; CDR3 DNA: TGTGCCAGCAGCCGGGGACTAGCGAGTGAGCAGTTCTTC; CDR3 protein: CASSRGLASEQFF
clone size: few; D gene: TRBD1; J gene: TRBJ1-5; V gene: TRBV5-6; CDR3 DNA: TGTGCCAGCAGCTCCGGGACAGGGAATCAGCCCCAGCATTTT; CDR3 protein: CASSSGTGNQPQHF
clone size: few; D gene: NA; J gene: TRBJ2-3; V gene: TRBV5-6; CDR3 DNA: TGTGCCAGCAGCTTCGGAGGGACAGACACAGATACGCAGTATTTT; CDR3 protein: CASSFGGTDTDTQYF
clone size: NA; D gene: TRBD2; J gene: TRBJ2-5; V gene: TRBV4-1; CDR3 DNA: TGCGCCAGCAGCCCCAGACTAGCGGGGGGGCCAAAGACCCAGTACTTC; CDR3 protein: CASSPRLAGGPKTQYF
clone size: NA; D gene: NA; J gene: TRBJ2-5; V gene: TRBV6-6; CDR3 DNA: TGTGCCAGCAGTCCCTTGCTTAGACAGGCCCAAGAGACCCAGTACTTC; CDR3 protein: CASSPLLRQAQETQYF
clone size: NA; D gene: TRBD1; J gene: TRBJ1-2; V gene: TRBV5-1; CDR3 DNA: TGCGCCAGCAGCGGGTTAGAGCAGGGGGCGCCGGACTATGGCTACACCTTC; CDR3 protein: CASSGLEQGAPDYGYTF
clone size: few; D gene: NA; J gene: TRBJ2-7; V gene: TRBV27; CDR3 DNA: TGTGCCAGCAGACAGGGATCCTACGAGCAGTACTTC; CDR3 protein: CASRQGSYEQYF
clone size: few; D gene: NA; J gene: TRBJ2-1; V gene: TRBV7-9; CDR3 DNA: TGTGCCAGCACCCCTCCCGCGACCGGATCCAATGAGCAGTTCTTC; CDR3 protein: CASTPPATGSNEQFF
clone size: NA; D gene: NA; J gene: TRBJ2-1; V gene: TRBV13; CDR3 DNA: TGTGCCAGCAGCCCAGGAAGCAATGAGCAGTTCTTC; CDR3 protein: CASSPGSNEQFF
clone size: NA; D gene: NA; J gene: TRBJ2-7; V gene: TRBV15; CDR3 DNA: TGTGCCACCAGCGGTGCTGACTTAAACAGCTACTACGAGCAGTACTTC; CDR3 protein: CATSGADLNSYYEQYF
clone size: few; D gene: NA; J gene: TRBJ2-2; V gene: TRBV27; CDR3 DNA: TGTGCCAGCAGTTTATCGTGGGCTAGCGCCGACACCGGGGAGCTGTTTTTT; CDR3 protein: CASSLSWASADTGELFF
clone size: NA; D gene: TRBD1; J gene: TRBJ1-1; V gene: TRBV28; CDR3 DNA: TGTGCCAGCAGTTTTAGGGGGCGGGCTGAAGCTTTCTTT; CDR3 protein: CASSFRGRAEAFF
clone size: NA; D gene: TRBD2; J gene: TRBJ2-5; V gene: TRBV9; CDR3 DNA: TGTGCCAGCAGCGTAGTGGGGACTAGCGGGGAGGAGACCCAGTACTTC; CDR3 protein: CASSVVGTSGEETQYF
clone size: NA; D gene: TRBD1; J gene: TRBJ1-5; V gene: TRBV5-1; CDR3 DNA: TGCGCCAGCAGCTTAGACAGGGTCCTTAATCAGCCCCAGCATTTT; CDR3 protein: CASSLDRVLNQPQHF
clone size: NA; D gene: NA; J gene: TRBJ2-1; V gene: TRBV7-6; CDR3 DNA: TGTGCCAGCAGCACAATGGAGTCGGGCAATGAGCAGTTCTTC; CDR3 protein: CASSTMESGNEQFF
clone size: NA; D gene: NA; J gene: TRBJ1-1; V gene: TRBV13; CDR3 DNA: TGTGCCAGCAGCTTGGCCCATTCCATGAACACTGAAGCTTTCTTT; CDR3 protein: CASSLAHSMNTEAFF
clone size: NA; D gene: NA; J gene: TRBJ2-5; V gene: TRBV5-1; CDR3 DNA: TGCGCCAGCGGATCGGAGACCCAGTACTTC; CDR3 protein: CASGSETQYF
clone size: NA; D gene: NA; J gene: TRBJ2-3; V gene: TRBV27; CDR3 DNA: TGTGCCAGCAGTTTAGTCGGCGGACTCACAGATACGCAGTATTTT; CDR3 protein: CASSLVGGLTDTQYF
clone size: NA; D gene: TRBD1; J gene: TRBJ1-1; V gene: TRBV29-1; CDR3 DNA: TGCAGCGTCAAGACAGGGGACACTGAAGCTTTCTTT; CDR3 protein: CSVKTGDTEAFF
clone size: few; D gene: NA; J gene: TRBJ2-2; V gene: TRBV4-1; CDR3 DNA: TGCGCCAGCAGCCCGGGACTTAACACCGGGGAGCTGTTTTTT; CDR3 protein: CASSPGLNTGELFF
clone size: NA; D gene: NA; J gene: TRBJ2-3; V gene: TRBV27; CDR3 DNA: TGTGCCAGCAGTTTACTTCTCGGGGGAGATACGCAGTATTTT; CDR3 protein: CASSLLLGGDTQYF